These 32 T cell receptor beta chains came from one sample sequenced in a study of human T cells and chemical hapten exposure. This sample's time point: patch test 1, 2 weeks after DPC sensitization. Stated treatment: therapeutic diphenylcyclopropenone sensitization with weekly scalp DPC. TCRdb independently ran MiXCR on the RACE reads; one entry per CDR3 protein. The sample consists of about 120,000 distinct CDR3 sequences, approximately 15% of them appearing once. Sequences were derived from whole blood, sampled in connection with sensitization to the hapten diphenylcyclopropenone (DPC). These receptor sequences come from a man aged 18 to 35 with alopecia areata. Some clones in this sample may be carry-over from other donors' samples.

The genes are TRBV6-5 and TRBJ1-2; D is possibly TRBD1 (5 bases). V gave up 0 bases and J gave up 0 bases, with 20 bases separating them. Germline-derived CDR1 and CDR2 are MNHEY and SVGAGI. The CDR3 is 19 amino acids. The CDR3 nucleotides are TGTGCCAGCAGTTACTCGATTGCAGGGACTATACCTCCTAACTATGGCTACACCTTC. Its translation is CASSYSIAGTIPPNYGYTF.

The table lists this clonotype with a few counts. The rearrangement links TRBV12-3 or TRBV12-4 to TRBJ1-2; D possibly corresponds to TRBD1 (5 bases). With 6 bases removed from V and 7 bases from J, the gap between germline ends came to 15 bases. This CDR3 comprises 13 residues. CDR3 loop: CASSPGTDIGYTF. The CDR3 DNA follows: TGTGCCAGCAGCCCCGGGACGGATATTGGCTACACCTTC.

This clonotype was counted only a few times. The genes are TRBV6-5 and TRBJ2-5; 9 bases map to TRBD1. This CDR3 region has 14 residues. V lost 3 bases, J lost 4 bases, and 3 bases stayed unmatched. The germline V gene encodes CDR1 MNHEY and CDR2 SVGAGI. The CDR3 spells CASSYYRGRETQYF. For the CDR3, the DNA is TGTGCCAGCAGTTATTACAGGGGGCGAGAGACCCAGTACTTC.

CDR3 bases: TGCAGCGTAGCAACTCGCTACGAGCAGTACGTC. Its translation: CSVATRYEQYV. The chain couples TRBV29-1 to TRBJ2-7; D remains ambiguous. The CDR3 runs 11 residues. With 6 bases removed from V and 3 bases from J, the gap between germline ends came to 9 bases. Germline V CDR1 and CDR2: SQVTM, ANQGSEA.

This clonotype was seen more than once but under ten times. CDR3 coding DNA: TGTGCCAGCAGCTTGGACCAGGTTAACACTGAAGCTTTCTTT. This codes for CASSLDQVNTEAFF. The chain combines TRBV5-5 with TRBJ1-1; no reliable D call. The germline gives CDR1 SGHKS, CDR2 YYEKEE (reference sequence). V was cut by 0 bases and J by 2 bases, with 8 bases left in between. The CDR3 loop spans 14 amino acids.

The rearrangement joins TRBV29-1 to TRBJ2-5, with 8 nucleotides matching TRBD2. This CDR3 comprises 13 residues. Germline V lookup: CDR1 SQVTM, CDR2 ANQGSEA. J was trimmed by 2 bases and V by 3 bases; bases with no gene match: 2. The DNA of the CDR3 is TGCAGCGTTGATACTAGCGGACAAGAGACCCAGTACTTC. Translation gives CSVDTSGQETQYF.

The table lists this clonotype with a few counts. The chain combines TRBV11-2 with TRBJ1-1; D is unresolved. With 3 bases removed from V and 8 bases from J, the gap between germline ends came to 10 bases. The CDR3 contains 12 residues. Germline V gene lookup returns CDR1 SGHAT and CDR2 FQNNGV. CDR3 nucleotides: TGTGCCAGCAGCTTTAATGGCGGAGAAGCTTTCTTT. Translated: CASSFNGGEAFF. The full variable domain, rest sourced from reference TRBV11-2 and TRBJ1-1, is EAGVAQSPRYKIIEKRQSVAFWCNPISGHATLYWYQQILGQGPKLLIQFQNNGVVDDSQLPKDRFSAERLKGVDSTLKIQPAKLEDSAVYLCASSFNGGEAFFGQGTRLTVV.

In its sample, this clonotype was seen many times. This chain uses TRBV7-9 with TRBJ2-7; 8 bases are shared with TRBD1. CDR3 size: 14 residues. Trimming took 4 bases from V and 4 from J; bases not matched to a gene: 6. Germline V gene lookup returns CDR1 SEHNR and CDR2 FQNEAQ (reference sequence). In nucleotides, the CDR3 is TGTGCCAGCAGCTCTGGACAGGGTTGGTACGAGCAGTACGTC. It specifies CASSSGQGWYEQYV.

The V and J genes are TRBV27 and TRBJ2-3; D assignment may be TRBD1 or TRBD2 (6 bases each). The germline V and J ends were trimmed by 7 bases and 4 bases, with 18 bases remaining between them. The CDR3 totals 15 residues. CDR1 and CDR2 (germline): MNHEY, SMNVEV (reference sequence). As DNA, the CDR3 is TGTGCCAGCAACTTAGCACAGGGAGGCGCAGATACGCAGTATTTT. It is translated as CASNLAQGGADTQYF.

This chain links TRBV6-5 with TRBJ2-5, with 7 nucleotides matching TRBD2. This CDR3 region has 16 residues. The ends lost 5 bases at V and 4 bases at J; junction bases unmatched: 13. Germline V gene data show CDR1 as MNHEY and CDR2 as SVGAGI. The CDR3 reads CASSPLPSGRGETQYF. The CDR3 DNA is TGTGCCAGCAGTCCCCTGCCTAGTGGGAGGGGAGAGACCCAGTACTTC.

This clonotype was seen at least ten times. The CDR3 DNA is TGTGCCAGCAGCGAAGACAGGCGGTCATACAATGAGCAGTTCTTC. It translates to CASSEDRRSYNEQFF. V usage is TRBV7-6 and J usage is TRBJ2-1; D is possibly TRBD1 (6 bases). V was clipped by 5 bases and J by 4 bases, with 15 bases between them. The CDR3 has 15 residues. CDR1 and CDR2 (germline): SGHVS, FNYEAQ.

This clonotype came up a few times. The DNA is omitted, as the CDR3 cannot be located on it reliably, and the CDR3 follows TCRdb's listing. The J gene is TRBJ1-2, the V gene TRBV4-1. The CDR3 extends over 14 residues, inclusive of both ends. The germline V gene encodes CDR1 MGHRA and CDR2 YSYEKL. The CDR3 here is CASSRYSWADGNTF.

This clonotype was found a few times. The chain combines TRBV28 with TRBJ1-1, with TRBD1 matching over 8 bases. Germline V gene lookup returns CDR1 MDHEN and CDR2 SYDVKM. This CDR3 is 16 amino acids long. V dropped 4 bases and J dropped 4; count of bases not matched to a gene: 11. DNA for the CDR3: TGTGCCAGCAGTTCTATGCGAGACAGGGGCGCCACTGAAGCTTTCTTT. Translated: CASSSMRDRGATEAFF.

The chain employs TRBV29-1 and TRBJ1-5; 7 positions match TRBD1. The germline V gene encodes CDR1 SQVTM and CDR2 ANQGSEA. The junction had 3 bases not matched to a gene; V was cut back by 6 bases and J by 1 base. The CDR3 is 13 residues long. The CDR3 here is CSVRTGSNQPQHF. The CDR3, as DNA: TGCAGCGTAAGGACAGGAAGCAATCAGCCCCAGCATTTT.

In this sample, this clonotype turned up a few times. The chain has TRBV27 and TRBJ2-7; TRBD2 agrees at 7 bases. Per the germline V gene, CDR1 is MNHEY and CDR2 is SMNVEV (reference sequence). The CDR3 length is 14 residues. V lost 3 bases, J lost 4 bases, and 6 bases stayed unmatched. CDR3 sequence reads: CASSLSPSGYEQYV. DNA of the CDR3: TGTGCCAGCAGTTTGAGCCCTAGCGGATACGAGCAGTACGTC.

J is TRBJ1-3 and V is TRBV4-3; D gene ambiguous. The CDR3 is 18 residues long. Germline V lookup: CDR1 LGHNA, CDR2 YSLEER. Deletions cut 4 bases from V and 0 bases from J, with 19 bases between. CDR3 sequence: CASSPGRALTYSGNTIYF. CDR3 sequence (DNA): TGCGCCAGCAGCCCGGGGAGAGCCCTAACCTACTCTGGAAACACCATATATTTT.

In this sample, this clonotype turned up a few times. The chain has TRBV7-6 and TRBJ2-1; 9 nucleotides agree with TRBD2. CDR3 length equals 15 residues. Germline CDR1 is SGHVS and CDR2 is FNYEAQ. The ends lost 3 bases at V and 5 bases at J; junction bases unmatched: 5. In nucleotides, the CDR3 is TGTGCCAGCAGCTTGCGGGGGGGCCTTAACAATGAGCAGTTCTTC. It yields the protein CASSLRGGLNNEQFF.

This clonotype came up a few times. The V gene is TRBV20-1, the J gene TRBJ2-1; D may be TRBD2 (6 bases). Germline values: CDR1 DFQATT, CDR2 SNEGSKA (reference sequence). This CDR3 has 15 residues. Trimming shortened V by 2 bases and J by 9 bases, and 20 bases separated the two germline ends. In nucleotides, the CDR3 is TGCAGTGCTAGAAAAGACTATCGGGGGATGGGTGAGCAGTTCTTC. Its protein product is CSARKDYRGMGEQFF.

This sequence joins TRBV9 and TRBJ1-4, with 10 bases identical to TRBD1. The CDR3 spans 14 residues. Germline V gene sequence: CDR1 SGDLS, CDR2 YYNGEE. Germline trimming cut 3 bases from V and 5 bases from J; bases unmatched to any gene: 1. The CDR3 here is CASSGTGGNEKLFF. The CDR3 DNA reads as TGTGCCAGCAGCGGGACAGGGGGAAATGAAAAACTGTTTTTT.

This clonotype was counted at least ten times. The J gene is TRBJ1-1, the V gene TRBV7-6; no definite D call. This CDR3 spans 16 amino acids. Trimming shortened V by 1 base and J by 1 base, and 13 bases separated the two germline ends. Germline V gene data show CDR1 as SGHVS and CDR2 as FNYEAQ. CDR3 loop: CASSLVRIGPNTEAFF. CDR3 DNA sequence: TGTGCCAGCAGCTTAGTGAGGATCGGACCGAACACTGAAGCTTTCTTT.

The chain employs TRBV5-1 and TRBJ2-3; D is unresolved. Germline V gene data show CDR1 as SGHRS and CDR2 as YFSETQ. Trimming took 3 bases from V and 3 from J, leaving 11 bases between them. CDR3 length: 14 residues. The CDR3 coding sequence is TGCGCCAGCAGCTGGGCGAGCGCGACAGATACGCAGTATTTT. Protein product: CASSWASATDTQYF.

In this sample, this clonotype turned up a few times. This chain joins TRBV12-3 or TRBV12-4 and TRBJ2-5, with D possibly being TRBD2 (6 bases). V lost 2 bases and J lost 3, with 28 bases in between. The CDR3 runs 20 residues. The CDR3 spells CASSLPITWRGRVFEETQYF. CDR3 DNA: TGTGCCAGCAGTTTACCGATCACTTGGAGGGGCCGGGTATTTGAAGAGACCCAGTACTTC.

This clonotype was found a few times. The genes are TRBV12-3 or TRBV12-4 and TRBJ1-1; D gene ambiguous. V shed 7 bases and J shed 1 base, with 10 bases lying between them. The CDR3 spans 13 residues. The CDR3 bases are TGTGCCAGCACCGGCGGCTCGAACACTGAAGCTTTCTTT. Its protein product is CASTGGSNTEAFF.

This clonotype was counted a few times. The rearrangement links TRBV18 to TRBJ2-7, with D tentatively TRBD1 or TRBD2 (5 bases each). This CDR3 has 15 residues. Germline CDR1 reads KGHSH; CDR2 reads LQKENI. Trimming cost V 3 bases and J 2 bases, with 14 bases left between them. CDR3 residues: CASSPGRNPAYEQYF. DNA of the CDR3: TGTGCCAGCTCACCGGGACGGAACCCTGCCTACGAGCAGTACTTC. The entire variable domain, with the rest obtained from reference TRBV18 and TRBJ2-7, is as follows: NAGVMQNPRHLVRRRGQEARLRCSPMKGHSHVYWYRQLPEEGLKFMVYLQKENIIDESGMPKERFSAEFPKEGPSILRIQQVVRGDSAAYFCASSPGRNPAYEQYFGPGTRLTVT.

The rearrangement joins TRBV4-3 to TRBJ1-6; possible D gene TRBD1, 5 bases. The germline gives CDR1 LGHNA, CDR2 YSLEER. V was clipped by 0 bases and J by 9 bases, with 15 bases between them. The CDR3 runs to 16 residues. The CDR3 reads CASSQEVQEPSSPLHF. Written as DNA, the CDR3 is TGCGCCAGCAGCCAAGAGGTACAGGAGCCCTCTTCACCCCTCCACTTT.

As regards this clonotype: A much larger clone differs from this one at a single base, so this may be a read error. This chain joins TRBV11-2 and TRBJ2-3; 9 bases are a match to TRBD2. CDR1 and CDR2 (germline): SGHAT, FQNNGV. There are 15 residues in the CDR3. The CDR3, as DNA: TGTACCAGCAGCTTATTAGCGGGGGTGATAGATACGCAGTATTTT. Translating gives CTSSLLAGVIDTQYF.

This clonotype was seen only a few times. The chain has TRBV20-1 and TRBJ1-4; D not certain. There are 13 residues in the CDR3. Germline loops: CDR1 DFQATT, CDR2 SNEGSKA (reference sequence). V gave up 2 bases and J gave up 3 bases, with 7 bases separating them. CDR3 loop: CSARRRPNEKLFF. As DNA, the CDR3 is TGCAGTGCTAGAAGGCGACCTAATGAAAAACTGTTTTTT.

This clonotype was detected a few times. The rearrangement links TRBV20-1 to TRBJ2-6, with D possibly being TRBD1 (5 bases). The CDR3 covers 13 residues. The V end was cut by 6 bases, the J end by 2 bases, with 8 bases between. In germline, CDR1 is DFQATT, CDR2 SNEGSKA (reference sequence). CDR3 DNA: TGCAGTGCCCCAGGGACTGGGGCCAACGTCCTGACTTTC. Translation: CSAPGTGANVLTF.

This clonotype was seen more than once but under ten times. The V and J genes are TRBV29-1 and TRBJ2-3; D unclear. The germline V and J ends were trimmed by 2 bases and 2 bases, with 11 bases remaining between them. The germline V gene has CDR1 SQVTM and CDR2 ANQGSEA. This CDR3 contains 14 residues. The CDR3 loop reads CSVEFLGNTDTQYF. The CDR3 nucleotides are TGCAGCGTTGAATTTCTCGGAAACACAGATACGCAGTATTTT.

This clonotype was found a few times. DNA for the CDR3: TGTGCCAGCTCACCCTTCAGCAATCAGCCCCAGCATTTT. As protein: CASSPFSNQPQHF. The chain joins TRBV18 to TRBJ1-5; D is uncertain. The CDR3 length is 13 residues. The V gene lost 3 bases and the J gene lost 1 base, with 4 bases spanning the gap. Germline lookup yields CDR1 KGHSH and CDR2 LQKENI.

The table lists this clonotype with a few counts. The V call is TRBV28, the J call TRBJ1-6; D unclear. This CDR3 is 15 amino acids long. Per the germline V gene, CDR1 is MDHEN and CDR2 is SYDVKM. V was pared by 7 bases and J by 0 bases, with 10 bases between. Here the CDR3 reads CASKVRSSYNSPLHF. CDR3 bases: TGTGCCAGCAAGGTCCGAAGCTCCTATAATTCACCCCTCCACTTT. The variable domain in full, with the rest retrieved from reference TRBV28 and TRBJ1-6, is DVKVTQSSRYLVKRTGEKVFLECVQDMDHENMFWYRQDPGLGLRLIYFSYDVKMKEKGDIPEGYSVSREKKERFSLILESASTNQTSMYLCASKVRSSYNSPLHFGNGTRLTVT.

The chain has TRBV27 and TRBJ1-1; no reliable D call. The V end lost 2 bases, the J end lost 4 bases, and 8 bases lay between the germline ends. The CDR3 runs to 13 residues. Germline V CDR1 and CDR2: MNHEY, SMNVEV (reference sequence). In DNA form, the CDR3 reads TGTGCCAGCAGTTTAAAGGGAGTCACTGAAGCTTTCTTT. This translates into CASSLKGVTEAFF.